The following is a T cell receptor beta chain sequence with its context. Its target antigen remains unknown. Base qualities are not provided; no much larger clone lies one nucleotide away. The data are from a study of cytomegalovirus exposure and HLA in healthy donors (dated by TCRdb to 2016 to 2017). Regarding the research as a whole: An earlier analysis of approximately 640 of the donors reported about 250 Gb of sequence data and roughly 110 million unique TCR beta sequences from 190 million or so T cells. The study aimed to test whether signatures of past pathogen exposure could be identified by cataloging public T cell receptors. A few DR-DQ haplotypes were treated as single units for association and clustering because of strong linkage in the cohort. Rather than drawing on any new phenotypic data, the later analysis identified candidate immune exposures from TCR beta sequences and the way those sequences occurred across donors. Donor age, sex, ethnicity and CMV serostatus were collected together with the repertoire data. HLA typing covered class I and class II loci at four-digit resolution. All discovery cohort repertoires had been generated on a single sequencing platform. A later genetic analysis took genome-wide SNP genotypes for about three fifths of the 666 donors and used that subset as a discovery cohort. In a later analysis, previously published TCR beta repertoires from about 670 donors were re-analyzed and high-resolution HLA genotyping was added so that TCR occurrence patterns could be studied. Among around 400 genotyped donors of the cohort, an average of roughly 230,000 unique TCR beta nucleotide sequences was sequenced per donor, of which 15% to 20% were non-productive. Typing coverage varied by locus: roughly 620-640 donors for A, B, C, DRB1 and DQB1; 500 to 550 for DQA1; over 600 for DPA1; approximately 470 for DPB1. An earlier analysis of 450 to 750 of the donors used high-throughput TCR beta sequencing to judge whether each TCR beta V gene segment behaved as functional or pseudogenic. Approximately 310 gigabases of sequencing data and around 80 million unique TCR sequences made up an early release that covered 500 to 700 HLA-typed donors. A separate validation cohort of 100 to 150 different subjects was used in addition to the approximately 610-subject first cohort. Using immunosequencing, the study profiled T cell repertoires from some 670 subjects and related those repertoires to cytomegalovirus serostatus. To predict cytomegalovirus infection status, the study combined high-throughput TCR immunosequencing, statistical association of individual TCRs with disease status, and machine learning. Among the roughly 400 genotyped donors, around 81% belonged to the genetic ancestry cluster associated with self-reported Caucasian donors. What the work shows at the level of the full study, not this receptor alone: A cluster of highly shared sequence variants was judged likely to represent a technical artifact of the sequencing pipeline. Correlated functional status among segregating V segments might reflect linkage disequilibrium, but an unknown experimental factor could not be ruled out. Assigning TCR associations to individual alleles was difficult when HLA alleles, especially DR and DQ, strongly co-occurred. The authors suggested that the approach could potentially be extended to other disease states and immunological phenotypes. A later genetic analysis associated a missense DCLRE1C variant with V-gene and J-gene trimming of TCR beta chains, and an independent cohort replicated the association. A later analysis associated about 17,000 TCR beta sequences with specific HLA alleles at a false discovery rate of 0.05. In vitro tests confirmed that a few of the cytomegalovirus-associated TCR beta chains recognize cytomegalovirus antigens. Cytomegalovirus status was reported to be diagnosed by the classifier with high specificity and sensitivity in both the original and validation cohorts. According to a later analysis, parvovirus B19, influenza, CMV and Epstein-Barr virus appeared linked to several top co-occurrence clusters. In a later genetic analysis, fewer N-insertions in productive TCRs were reported among donors in an Asian-associated ancestry cluster than the approximately 710-donor mean. An earlier analysis of roughly 570 of the donors showed that most TCR beta V segments appeared in productive rearrangements either about 90% or about 30% of the time, which broadly matched IMGT annotations. In this cohort, only TCR beta chains were sequenced, and detectable features were limited by the absence of alpha or paired-chain data. In the study, around 150 TCR beta chains were listed as associated with cytomegalovirus. Because counts were too low, roughly 16 rarely observed V segments, including chromosome 9 orphons, were left out of the earlier analysis of some 640 of the donors. Because HLA typing was unavailable for some donors at each locus, only the typed subset was used in association tests. A further reported finding was that TCR beta sequences accurately predicted the HLA-A and HLA-B alleles for most subjects in the first cohort. A later analysis found that most CMV-associated TCR beta chains appeared HLA-restricted, with HLA associations seemingly driven largely by CMV exposure. The presence/absence analyses assumed that sequencing depth was roughly uniform across donors, and that assumption may not be true. Across donors, most TCR sequences were observed very rarely, whereas some public TCRs were present in many individuals. CMV serostatus was the only immune exposure information available for the cohort. In a later analysis, TCR association rates were found to vary across HLA loci, with the most associated TCRs seen for DRB1 alleles and the fewest for HLA-C alleles. Compared with equally common non-associated chains, HLA-associated TCR beta chains in a later analysis were more clonally expanded and had lower generation probabilities.

The library was built by means of the immunoSEQ multiplex PCR assay. For the multiplex PCR, a mixture combining 60 forward primers for TCR Vbeta segments and 13 reverse primers for TCR Jbeta segments was used. A multiplex PCR assay on genomic DNA amplified the CDR3 region of rearranged TCR beta genes. The Illumina HiSeq System was used to sequence the amplified TCR beta libraries as 87-base-pair reads. From the authors' description of their analysis: Across the roughly 670 repertoires, a later analysis counted roughly 84 million unique TCR beta chains, roughly 11 million of which were shared by at least two donors. Raw reads were error-corrected and collapsed into unique sequences with a nearest-neighbor algorithm that merged closely related sequences to remove PCR and sequencing errors. Alignment of CDR3 sequences to IMGT reference sequences was used to assign V, D and J gene segments. For a sequence to be retained, a match of at least six nucleotides to both a V gene segment and a J gene segment was required. Rearrangements were classified as productive when the CDR3 lacked stop codons and remained in frame with V and J, and all other rearrangements were classified as non-productive. Following IMGT convention, CDR3 was defined as the stretch from the second conserved V-encoded cysteine to the conserved J-encoded phenylalanine. The earlier analysis of about 590 of the donors excluded sequences that lacked an unambiguous match to a single V gene segment. An earlier analysis of some 610 of the donors called V segments functional above 56.7% productive rearrangements and segregating when the between-donor standard deviation exceeded 5%. To diagnose cytomegalovirus status from the catalog of TCR beta chain sequences, a statistical classification framework was built. A later analysis assigned V and J genes by comparing TCR nucleotide sequences with IMGT/GENE-DB human TR gene sequences. The TCRdist pipeline was used in a later analysis to assign CDR3 sequences and most-parsimonious VDJ recombination scenarios. In a later analysis, each TCR beta chain was defined by its CDR3 amino acid sequence together with its V-gene family, and reads lacking a unique V-gene family were excluded. In a later analysis, a few hundred highly shared, low-generation-probability nucleotide sequences were removed to address suspected cross-contamination and a sequencing artifact. A later analysis calculated a clonal expansion index for each public chain from normalized within-repertoire ranks of inferred template counts. In a later analysis, generation probabilities were computed using a VDJ recombination model fitted to out-of-frame rearrangements, and the results were checked against IGoR. In a later analysis, hypergeometric tests were used to score TCR-TCR, TCR-HLA and TCR-CMV co-occurrence, with a repertoire-size bias correction applied to TCR pairs. A later analysis estimated false discovery rates by permuting HLA or CMV assignments 20 times. In a later analysis, co-occurring TCRs were grouped using DBSCAN, and TCRdist sequence similarity was added for clustering within HLA-allele-positive subsets. For co-occurrence clustering, repertoires with fewer than 30,000 or more than 120,000 public chains were excluded, along with five repertoires with anomalous nucleotide sharing. Sourced from immuneACCESS, this table was stored by TCRdb with only in-frame sequences that have V and J called. A share of the clones is absent; for the studies checked, an unresolved V gene accounts for under half, and the remainder has no known explanation. V and J calls and clone size come straight from that table; D and trimming were deduced from the DNA. The sample includes roughly 150,000 clones, with around 80% observed a single time. Together, the top ten hold under 1.5% of the sample.

The cohort consisted of some 730 healthy bone marrow donors. All cohort members were sampled while nominally healthy, although unrecorded immune exposures were likely present. The donor was CMV seronegative and was included in the group of about 350 seronegative cohort members. A peripheral blood sample was collected from each donor, and TCR beta sequencing was performed on peripheral blood mononuclear cells. Genomic DNA was extracted from the blood cell samples with the Qiagen DNeasy Blood Extraction Kit. This receptor was taken from a man between 18 and 29 years old in good health and CMV-seronegative. Sequencing used PBMCs.

CDR3 sequence: CASSGGTGFHEQYF. The sequenced DNA: TGTGCCAGCAGTGGCGGGACAGGGTTCCACGAGCAGTACTTC. The rearranged segments are TRBV28 and TRBJ2-7; 9 junctional bases match TRBD1. Trimming removed 5 bases from V and 5 bases from J; the gene matches leave 7 bases unexplained. The CDR3, cysteine through phenylalanine, is 14 amino acids long. The sequence is cut down to CDR3 DNA, 42 bases in frame from base 1. For CDR1 and CDR2, the germline V gene lists MDHEN and SYDVKM.